The rows below give T cell receptor beta chains drawn from one sample of a study of shared clonotypes between healthy human individuals. Using immunoSEQ multiplex PCR, the repertoire was profiled, and TCRdb retains in-frame clones only, with some absent. The sample carries 2 million to 2.5 million clones, 85% to 95% recorded once. The source material was naive CD8+ T cells from PBMCs. The receptors here all came from a young man in good health. Some clones in this sample may be carry-over from other donors' samples. Both conserved end residues are part of each CDR3. The order of the fields is D gene, V gene, clone size, J gene, CDR3 DNA, CDR3 protein. A D gene is named only where the DNA matches it firmly. Clone size is stated in some rows and not others, as once, few, many or a class when expanded.

>.|TRBV28|.|TRBJ2-3
TGTGCCAGCAGTTTTCGCACTCTCACAGATACGCAGTATTTT
CASSFRTLTDTQYF
>.|TRBV18|.|TRBJ1-5
TGTGCCAGCTCACCACGTGCAGGGGACCAGCCCCAGCATTTT
CASSPRAGDQPQHF
>TRBD2|TRBV9|.|TRBJ2-5
TGTGCCAGCAGCCCCACTAGCGGGAGTAGGGAGACCCAGTACTTC
CASSPTSGSRETQYF
>.|TRBV30|.|TRBJ2-7
TGTGCCTGGACTTCAGACAGTACCTACGAGCAGTACTTC
CAWTSDSTYEQYF
>.|TRBV4-3|.|TRBJ1-5
TGCGCCAGCAGCCCCCTGCTAGCAAAGAATCAGCCCCAGCATTTT
CASSPLLAKNQPQHF
>.|TRBV9|.|TRBJ1-1
TGTGCCAGCAGGTCCAGGTGGGACACTGAAGCTTTCTTT
CASRSRWDTEAFF
>TRBD1|TRBV28|few|TRBJ1-5
TGTGCCAGCAGGGACCGGGACAGGGACCAGCCCCAGCATTTT
CASRDRDRDQPQHF
>.|TRBV28|once|TRBJ1-2
TGTGCCAGCAGTGCCAGACAGGACTATGGCTACACCTTC
CASSARQDYGYTF
>TRBD2|TRBV28|once|TRBJ2-3
TGTGCCAGCAGTTTAGGGGCTAGCGGGACCACAGATACGCAGTATTTT
CASSLGASGTTDTQYF
>.|TRBV27|.|TRBJ2-7
TGTGCCAGCGGTTTTGGGACGGGTTACGAGCAGTACTTC
CASGFGTGYEQYF
>.|TRBV29-1|once|TRBJ1-1
TGCAGCGTAGAACAGGCGATGAACACTGAAGCTTTCTTT
CSVEQAMNTEAFF
>TRBD2|TRBV15|.|TRBJ2-5
TGTGCCACCAGCCAACCGGGACTAGCGGGATATAAGGACCAAGAGACCCAGTACTTC
CATSQPGLAGYKDQETQYF
>.|TRBV27|.|TRBJ2-2
TGTGCCAGCAGCTTCAGGGACATCTTTTTGAACACCGGGGAGCTGTTTTTT
CASSFRDIFLNTGELFF
>.|TRBV15|once|TRBJ2-5
TGTGCCACCAGCAGAGGAGGTTCTTATCAAGAGACCCAGTACTTC
CATSRGGSYQETQYF
>.|TRBV10-1|.|TRBJ1-1
TGCGCCAGCAGTGAATCGTTTGGGACTGAAGCTTTCTTT
CASSESFGTEAFF
>.|TRBV7-9|.|TRBJ2-3
TGTGCCAGCAGCTACCCCACAGATACGCAGTATTTT
CASSYPTDTQYF
>TRBD1|TRBV4-1|.|TRBJ2-7
TGCGCCAGCAGCCTAGGGGACAGGGACTACTCCTACGAGCAGTACTTC
CASSLGDRDYSYEQYF
>.|TRBV10-3|.|TRBJ1-1
TGTGCCATCACCCTGAGTCTGGGGTCGAACACTGAAGCTTTCTTT
CAITLSLGSNTEAFF
>.|TRBV10-2|few|TRBJ1-1
TGCGCCAGCACGGCGGTCATGAACACTGAAGCTTTCTTT
CASTAVMNTEAFF
>.|TRBV7-3|once|TRBJ2-7
TGTGCCAGCAGTTCCCTTGAAACCTACGAGCAGTACTTC
CASSSLETYEQYF
>.|TRBV9|.|TRBJ2-5
TGTGCCAGCGGAGCCGGGAAAGAGACCCAGTACTTC
CASGAGKETQYF
>TRBD1|TRBV6-5|.|TRBJ1-2
TGTGCCAGCAACCCGACAGGGGGCGACTATGGCTACACCTTC
CASNPTGGDYGYTF
>.|TRBV7-2|.|TRBJ2-7
TGTGCCAGCAGCTTAACAGGCGAGCAGTACTTC
CASSLTGEQYF